This T cell receptor beta chain comes out of a study of blood T cell repertoires in COVID-19. The overall study: Samples came from the United States, Italy and Spain, spanning acute and convalescent COVID-19.

The table came from immunoSEQ multiplex PCR; TCRdb's copy has only in-frame clones and leaves some out. This table holds about 270,000 clones, roughly 86% found once. The receptor was isolated from a man in his forties who had recovered from COVID-19. Sequencing was done on a sample of peripheral blood.

The CDR3 nucleotides read TGTGCCAGCAGCTTAGACCCCGGGAGCGGGCCAGATACGCAGTATTTT. It yields the protein CASSLDPGSGPDTQYF. V gene TRBV7-7 combines with J gene TRBJ2-3; a weak D match, TRBD2 (6 bases). This CDR3 is 16 amino acids long. V lost 1 base and J lost 4, with 15 bases in between. Germline lookup yields CDR1 SSHAT and CDR2 FNYEAQ (reference sequence).